Below are 15 T cell receptor beta chains sequenced from a single sample in a study of cytomegalovirus exposure and HLA in healthy donors. Primers: 60 Vbeta forward and 13 Jbeta reverse. Libraries were prepared by immunoSEQ multiplex PCR; TCRdb keeps only in-frame clonotypes and omits some of them. The sample yields about 160,000 clones, roughly 81% seen once. The sequenced sample was PBMCs. Receptor source: a man aged 18 to 30 in good health and CMV-seropositive.

The rearrangement joins TRBV19 to TRBJ2-2; the D gene is possibly TRBD2 (6 bases). With 6 bases removed from V and 4 bases from J, the gap between germline ends came to 12 bases. Germline lookup yields CDR1 LNHDA and CDR2 SQIVND (reference sequence). The CDR3 covers 14 residues. CDR3 bases: TGTGCCAGTAGCTGGGGACTCGCCACCGGGGAGCTGTTTTTT. This codes for CASSWGLATGELFF.

CDR3 residues: CASSQVTSGGGYEQYF. The DNA of the CDR3 is TGCGCCAGCAGCCAAGTAACTAGCGGGGGGGGGTACGAGCAGTACTTC. The chain recombines TRBV4-3 with TRBJ2-7; 13 bases match TRBD2. The CDR3 spans 16 residues. With V trimmed by 1 base and J by 4 bases, 4 bases remained unmatched. Germline loops: CDR1 LGHNA, CDR2 YSLEER.

Only a few counts were recorded for this clone. The rearrangement uses TRBV6-5 and TRBJ2-3; 9 nucleotides match TRBD1. V lost 0 bases and J lost 4; bases outside the gene matches: 5. The CDR3 covers 16 residues. CDR1 is MNHEY, CDR2 SVGAGI, per germline. The CDR3 sequence is CASSYSMGQGADTQYF. The CDR3 DNA sequence: TGTGCCAGCAGTTACTCGATGGGACAGGGCGCAGATACGCAGTATTTT.

J is TRBJ2-5 and V is TRBV15; 8 bases align to TRBD2. The CDR3 runs to 18 residues. The V and J ends lost 0 bases and 2 bases, in that order; junction bases with no gene match: 11. Germline V lookup: CDR1 LNHNV, CDR2 YYDKDF (reference sequence). The CDR3 sequence is CATSRDRGGGPSQETQYF. The CDR3 DNA reads TGTGCCACCAGCAGAGATCGCGGCGGGGGGCCGTCACAAGAGACCCAGTACTTC.

This chain joins TRBV7-2 and TRBJ1-1; D unclear. Trimming took 2 bases from V and 5 from J, leaving 18 bases between them. CDR1 SGHTA and CDR2 FQGNSA come from the germline V gene. There are 16 residues in the CDR3. The CDR3 sequence is CASSLTLASSGTEAFF. The CDR3 bases are TGTGCCAGCAGCTTAACTCTGGCCTCCAGCGGGACTGAAGCTTTCTTT.

CDR3 nucleotides: TGCGCCAGCAGCACGCAGGGGGCTTACTACGAGCAGTACTTC. The encoded protein is CASSTQGAYYEQYF. The chain has TRBV5-1 and TRBJ2-5, with 8 positions matching TRBD1. Near its end, the DNA agrees better with TRBJ2-7, so the J call may be wrong. The CDR3 is 14 residues long. Germline CDR1 and CDR2: SGHRS and YFSETQ.

Here the CDR3 DNA reads TGTGCCAGCAGTCCCTCGACAGTCTTCTCTGGAAACACCATATATTTT. This sequence encodes CASSPSTVFSGNTIYF. The V call is TRBV2, the J call TRBJ1-3; a weak D match, TRBD1 (5 bases). Trimming removed 5 bases from V and 0 bases from J, with 14 bases in between. The CDR3 sequence is 16 residues long. The germline V gene has CDR1 SNHLY and CDR2 FYNNEI.

This chain joins TRBV4-1 and TRBJ1-6, with 7 positions matching TRBD1. This CDR3 comprises 13 residues. Germline CDR1 is MGHRA and CDR2 is YSYEKL. Unmatched junction bases numbered 4, after V lost 8 bases and J lost 6 bases. The CDR3 DNA is TGCGCCAGCGGGGACAGCTTTAATTCACCCCTCCACTTT. Its protein product is CASGDSFNSPLHF.

The chain employs TRBV7-9 and TRBJ2-3; D perhaps matches TRBD1 (6 bases). The germline V gene encodes CDR1 SEHNR and CDR2 FQNEAQ (reference sequence). The germline V and J ends were trimmed by 2 bases and 5 bases, with 14 bases remaining between them. The CDR3 has 15 amino acids. The CDR3 nucleotides are TGTGCCAGCAGCTTATGGAACCTAGGGGGAGATACGCAGTATTTT. Its translation: CASSLWNLGGDTQYF.

In its sample, this clone was seen once. V is TRBV4-1 and J is TRBJ1-6; D is perhaps TRBD1 (5 bases). Germline lookup yields CDR1 MGHRA and CDR2 YSYEKL. Trimming left V 0 bases short and J 11 bases short, with 17 bases between. The CDR3 length is 16 residues. CDR3 loop: CASSQDKGRGPAPLHF. In DNA form, the CDR3 reads TGCGCCAGCAGCCAAGATAAGGGGCGAGGTCCAGCACCCCTCCACTTT.

CDR3 protein: CASSEWGGHTNEKLFF. The CDR3 DNA reads as TGTGCCAGCAGTGAATGGGGAGGGCACACTAATGAAAAACTGTTTTTT. The chain has TRBV25-1 and TRBJ1-4; D not certain. CDR1 and CDR2 (germline): MGHDK, SYGVNS. The CDR3 covers 16 residues. Trimming removed 1 base from V and 2 bases from J, with 11 bases in between.

The rearrangement links TRBV5-5 to TRBJ1-3; weak D call: TRBD1 (6 bases). Germline loops: CDR1 SGHKS, CDR2 YYEKEE (reference sequence). V shed 0 bases and J shed 4 bases, with 14 bases lying between them. The CDR3 consists of 16 residues. CDR3 nucleotides: TGTGCCAGCAGCTTGGGAGGTTCAGGGGCAGGAAACACCATATATTTT. This codes for CASSLGGSGAGNTIYF.

This clone was recorded only once. The CDR3 coding sequence is TGTGCCAGCTCATACCGACAGGGGATAGACACCGGGGAGCTGTTTTTT. Amino acid sequence: CASSYRQGIDTGELFF. The V gene is TRBV18, the J gene TRBJ2-2, with 8 positions matching TRBD1. This CDR3 region has 16 residues. Germline lookup yields CDR1 KGHSH and CDR2 LQKENI. V lost 5 bases, J lost 3 bases, and 8 bases stayed unmatched.

The chain couples TRBV12-5 to TRBJ1-1; D not resolved. CDR1 is LGHNT and CDR2 is FRNRAP in the germline V gene. V lost 0 bases to trimming and J lost 5 bases, with 10 bases between them. CDR3 length: 14 amino acids. The CDR3 nucleotides read TGTGCTAGTGGTTTGGTACCCGCGGGGACTGAAGCTTTCTTT. This sequence encodes CASGLVPAGTEAFF.

In its sample, this clone was seen once. The chain combines TRBV4-1 with TRBJ2-3; weak D call: TRBD2 (6 bases). V was trimmed by 4 bases and J by 6 bases, leaving 23 bases between them. This CDR3 is built from 17 residues. Germline V gene sequence: CDR1 MGHRA, CDR2 YSYEKL. In DNA form, the CDR3 reads TGCGCCAGCAGCCCCGGGGGTAGAGCCGGGGTATCGGATACGCAGTATTTT. It yields the protein CASSPGGRAGVSDTQYF.